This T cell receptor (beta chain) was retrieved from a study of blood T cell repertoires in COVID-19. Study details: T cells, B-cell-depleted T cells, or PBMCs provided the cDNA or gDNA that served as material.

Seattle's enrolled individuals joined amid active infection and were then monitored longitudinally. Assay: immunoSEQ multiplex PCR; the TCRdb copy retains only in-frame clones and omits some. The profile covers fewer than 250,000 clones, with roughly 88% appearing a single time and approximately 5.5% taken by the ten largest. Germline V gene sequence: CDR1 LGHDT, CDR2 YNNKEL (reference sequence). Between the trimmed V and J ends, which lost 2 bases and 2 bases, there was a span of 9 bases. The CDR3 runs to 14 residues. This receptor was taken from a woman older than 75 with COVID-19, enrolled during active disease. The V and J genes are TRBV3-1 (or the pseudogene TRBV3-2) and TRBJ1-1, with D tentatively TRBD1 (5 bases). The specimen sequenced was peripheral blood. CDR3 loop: CASSQRGLNTEAFF. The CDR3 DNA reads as TGTGCCAGCAGCCAAAGGGGCCTTAACACTGAAGCTTTCTTT.